Sequencing of this T cell receptor beta chain was carried out in a study of T cell repertoires in cytomegalovirus infection. The overall study: Matching HLA type, along with CMV infection, was indicated by public TCR beta signatures.

A single record per CDR3 protein comes from TCRdb applying MiXCR to the reads. The data show around 270,000 distinct CDR3 sequences, around 8.7% seen once. General study findings and limits: There were HLA-C-restricted CMV-specific TCR beta clonotypes dominating the ex vivo response. CMV carriers with the relevant HLA were identified by cumulative public TCR beta family frequency.

Regarding this clonotype: Its antigen remains unknown.

The receptor's source is a human donor in good health (CMV status not recorded). Some clones in this sample may be carry-over from other donors' samples. Sample: PBMCs.

The DNA of the CDR3 is TGTGCCAGCAGCTTAGAGCTAGGGTCCTCAATGGGGACCCAGTACTTC. Protein sequence: CASSLELGSSMGTQYF. The V and J genes are TRBV7-2 and TRBJ2-5, with D uncertain. V shed 1 base and J shed 7 bases, with 19 bases lying between them. The CDR3 spans 16 residues. In germline, CDR1 is SGHTA, CDR2 FQGNSA.